This entry describes one T cell receptor (beta chain). The specificity of this receptor is unknown. Base qualities are not provided; no much larger clone lies one nucleotide away. Preparation of the library involved RACE. The sequencer was a NextSeq 500. Library preparation attached unique molecular identifiers to individual cDNA molecules for quantitative, reproducible TCR counting. From each blood RNA sample, both TCR alpha and TCR beta chains were sequenced. On the authors' methods: Samples had a median of around 92,000 TCRs, with a range from roughly 20,000 to 700,000. V, J and CDR3 annotation of the TCR reads was carried out using the Decombinator software suite. To make PS versus PT1 abundance plots, every sample was subsampled to the same number of TCRs (28,000). TCRs were defined as expanded if absent before sensitization and observed at least eight times at the 2-week time point. Starting from the raw public reads, TCRdb applied fastp trimming at Q25, assembled clones with MiXCR and retained in-frame beta chains. CDR3 protein duplicates are merged, each entry listing the most common genes and DNA. These V and J calls derive from TCRdb rather than the authors' analysis. The sample data list approximately 180,000 distinct CDR3 sequences, and just under 30% of these were observed just once. The biggest ten clones account for roughly 3% of the sample.

The time point label, read with the paper, signifies: pre-sensitization, week 0. The sample's treatment or condition label, decoded: therapeutic diphenylcyclopropenone sensitization with weekly scalp DPC. At every patch-test visit, the blood draw took place before the patch test was put on. Patients were eligible if aged 18 to 70, diagnosed with alopecia and judged suitable for DPC therapy, and pregnant patients were excluded. Unfractionated whole blood was collected in Tempus Blood RNA tubes, and total RNA was extracted from that blood. The CDR3 holds 16 amino acids from the cysteine to the phenylalanine. Only the CDR3 portion is preserved as DNA: 48 bases, with reading frame beginning at the first base. V ends up 7 bases short and J 1 base short, with an unmatched junction base count of 6. The data originate from a study of human T cells and chemical hapten exposure (dated by TCRdb to about 2021). Regarding the research as a whole: For sensitization, 2% DPC in acetone was applied to a 2 cm by 2 cm area of upper inner arm skin. In alopecia patients, the study followed how the peripheral blood TCR repertoire changed in vivo over primary and secondary sensitization to diphenylcyclopropenone (DPC), a hapten. Libraries were pooled for sequencing, and per-sample TCR yields varied mainly because of small differences in library volumes within the pool. Patients additionally received weekly therapeutic DPC doses to the scalp throughout the roughly 26-week study period. Roughly 30 alopecia patients gave blood for TCR sequencing at one to four time points (pre-sensitization, 2, 6 and 24 weeks). Most of the patients in the cohort were female, and the cohort covered alopecia areata with under or over 50% scalp involvement, alopecia totalis and alopecia universalis. Patch testing on the upper back used Finn chambers containing 0.01% DPC, with scoring done after 6 days according to International Contact Dermatitis Research Group standards. Blood samples were taken from patients before sensitization (week 0) and then at 2, 6 and about 24 weeks after DPC sensitization. Study-wide findings and limitations: DPC sensitization did not change how many TCRs were above 1 in 1000 frequency, and no evidence was found of alterations in global repertoire structure. Compared with pre-sensitization or healthy control sets, expanded TCRs formed significantly more large CDR3 similarity clusters, which is consistent with antigen-driven responses. Because every patient had alopecia, a presumed autoimmune disease, the patients' immune response might differ from that of healthy individuals. Repeated subsampling changed both the strength of the expansion versus patch-test correlation and the threshold at which the correlation became significant. Patch test score was positively correlated with the number of PT1 expanded TCRs, with significance at thresholds 8, 16 and 32 but not at 4.

This receptor was identified in a woman in her 30s with alopecia areata. Some clones in this sample may be carry-over from other donors' samples. The chain couples TRBV12-3 or TRBV12-4 to TRBJ2-3; a stretch of 12 junction bases matches TRBD2. This sample comprised whole blood, obtained in connection with sensitization to the hapten diphenylcyclopropenone (DPC). The DNA sequence is TGTGCCAGCACTCAACTAGCGGGGGGCGGCACAGATACGCAGTATTTT. This encodes CASTQLAGGGTDTQYF.